The subject of this entry is one T cell receptor beta chain. Its antigen is currently unknown. The data were taken from a study of T cell responses to AZD1222 COVID-19 vaccine. Study-level points and caveats: Mostly white British, mostly female donors; authors suggested clonal diversity may be underestimated. Seropositive at baseline were only a handful of AZD1222 recipients. With two AZD1222 doses given, Spike-specific TCR breadth and depth both rose. The span of vaccine-associated CD4 TCRs extended across spike, with dominance at 160-218 and 743-854.

Germline lookup yields CDR1 MGHDK and CDR2 SYGVNS. Trimming removed 5 bases at V and 4 bases at J, with 16 bases between. The CDR3 has 15 residues. Assay: immunoSEQ multiplex PCR; the TCRdb copy retains only in-frame clones and omits some. The sample carries fewer than 300,000 clones, roughly 93% recorded once. This chain connects TRBV25-1 to TRBJ2-3; TRBD2 is a possible D gene (5 bases). The sequence derives from an adult in good health. Sequencing was performed on peripheral blood, taken on day 0 of AZD1222 vaccination. In DNA form, the CDR3 reads TGTGCCAGCAGTAAATTAACGGGAAAGTCAGATACGCAGTATTTT. It translates to CASSKLTGKSDTQYF.